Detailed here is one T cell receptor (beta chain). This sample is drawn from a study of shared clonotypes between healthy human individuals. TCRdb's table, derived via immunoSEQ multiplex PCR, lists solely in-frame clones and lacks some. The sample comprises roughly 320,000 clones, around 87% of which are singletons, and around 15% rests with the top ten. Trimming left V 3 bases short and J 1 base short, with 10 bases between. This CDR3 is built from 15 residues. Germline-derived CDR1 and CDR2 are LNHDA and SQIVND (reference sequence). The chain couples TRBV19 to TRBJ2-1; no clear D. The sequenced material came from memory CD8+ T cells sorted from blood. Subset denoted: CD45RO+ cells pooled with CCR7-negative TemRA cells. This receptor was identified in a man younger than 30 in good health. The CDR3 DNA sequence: TGTGCCAGTAGTATCGCGACATTTTCCTACAATGAGCAGTTCTTC. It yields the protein CASSIATFSYNEQFF.